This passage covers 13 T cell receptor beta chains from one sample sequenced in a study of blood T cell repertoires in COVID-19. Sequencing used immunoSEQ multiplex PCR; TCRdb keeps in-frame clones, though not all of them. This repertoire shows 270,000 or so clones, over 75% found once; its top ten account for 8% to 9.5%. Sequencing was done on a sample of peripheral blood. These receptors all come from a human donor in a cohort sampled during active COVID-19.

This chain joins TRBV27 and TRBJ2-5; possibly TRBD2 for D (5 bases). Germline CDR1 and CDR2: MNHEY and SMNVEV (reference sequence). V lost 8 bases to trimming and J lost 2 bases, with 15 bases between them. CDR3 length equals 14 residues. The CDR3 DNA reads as TGTGCCAGCCAACGGGCGGGTAAGCAAGAGACCCAGTACTTC. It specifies CASQRAGKQETQYF.

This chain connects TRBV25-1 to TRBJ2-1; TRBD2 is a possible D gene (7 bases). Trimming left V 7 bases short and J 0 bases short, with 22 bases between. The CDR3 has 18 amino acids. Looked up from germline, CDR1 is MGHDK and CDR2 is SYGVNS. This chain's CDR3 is CASTGGEGVQSSYNEQFF. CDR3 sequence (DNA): TGTGCCAGCACTGGGGGGGAGGGGGTTCAAAGCTCCTACAATGAGCAGTTCTTC.

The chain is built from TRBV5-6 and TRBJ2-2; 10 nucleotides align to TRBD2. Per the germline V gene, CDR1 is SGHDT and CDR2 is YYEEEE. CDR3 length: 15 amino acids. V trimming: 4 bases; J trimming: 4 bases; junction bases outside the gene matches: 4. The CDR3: CASSISGRSTGELFF. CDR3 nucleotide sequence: TGTGCCAGCAGCATTAGCGGGAGGAGCACCGGGGAGCTGTTTTTT.

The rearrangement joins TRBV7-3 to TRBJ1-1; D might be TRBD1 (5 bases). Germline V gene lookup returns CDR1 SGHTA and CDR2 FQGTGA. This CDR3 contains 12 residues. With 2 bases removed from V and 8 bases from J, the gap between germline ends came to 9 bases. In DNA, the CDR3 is TGTGCCAGCAGCTTACGGGGGGAGGAAGCTTTCTTT. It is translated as CASSLRGEEAFF.

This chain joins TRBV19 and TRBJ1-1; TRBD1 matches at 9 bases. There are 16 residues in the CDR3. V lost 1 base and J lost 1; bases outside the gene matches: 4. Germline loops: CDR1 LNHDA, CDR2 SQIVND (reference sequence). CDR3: CASSIVVGQGNTEAFF. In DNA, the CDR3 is TGTGCCAGTAGTATAGTCGTGGGACAGGGGAACACTGAAGCTTTCTTT.

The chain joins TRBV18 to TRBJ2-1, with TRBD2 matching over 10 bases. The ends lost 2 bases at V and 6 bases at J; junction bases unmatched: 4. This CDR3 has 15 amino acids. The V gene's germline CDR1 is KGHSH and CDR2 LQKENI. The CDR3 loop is CASSPISGGTNEQFF. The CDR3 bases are TGTGCCAGCTCACCAATTAGCGGGGGGACCAATGAGCAGTTCTTC.

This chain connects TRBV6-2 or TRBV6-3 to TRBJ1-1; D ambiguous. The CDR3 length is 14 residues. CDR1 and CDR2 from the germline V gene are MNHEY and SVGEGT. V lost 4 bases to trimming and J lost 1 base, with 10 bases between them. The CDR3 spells CASSFSVRNTEAFF. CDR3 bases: TGTGCCAGCAGTTTTTCCGTCCGGAACACTGAAGCTTTCTTT.

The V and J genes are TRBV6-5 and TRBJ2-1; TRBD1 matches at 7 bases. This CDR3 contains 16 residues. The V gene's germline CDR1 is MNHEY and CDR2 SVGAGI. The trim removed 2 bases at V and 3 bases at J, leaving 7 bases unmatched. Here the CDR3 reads CASSYQSGTVYNEQFF. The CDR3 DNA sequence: TGTGCCAGCAGTTACCAATCCGGGACAGTCTACAATGAGCAGTTCTTC.

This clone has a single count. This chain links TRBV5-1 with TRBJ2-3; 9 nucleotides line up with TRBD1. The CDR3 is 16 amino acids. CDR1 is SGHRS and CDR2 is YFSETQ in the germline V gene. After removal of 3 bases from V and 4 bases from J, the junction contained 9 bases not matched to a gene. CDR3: CASSSPPGQGPDTQYF. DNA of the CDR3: TGCGCCAGCAGCTCCCCACCGGGACAGGGACCAGATACGCAGTATTTT.

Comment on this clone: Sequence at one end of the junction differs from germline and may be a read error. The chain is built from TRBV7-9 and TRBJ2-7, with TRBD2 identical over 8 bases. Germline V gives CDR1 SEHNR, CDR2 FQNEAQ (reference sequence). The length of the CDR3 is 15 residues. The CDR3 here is CASSIAGTRTYEQYF. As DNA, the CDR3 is TGTGCCAGCAGCATAGCCGGGACTAGAACCTACGAGCAGTACTTC.

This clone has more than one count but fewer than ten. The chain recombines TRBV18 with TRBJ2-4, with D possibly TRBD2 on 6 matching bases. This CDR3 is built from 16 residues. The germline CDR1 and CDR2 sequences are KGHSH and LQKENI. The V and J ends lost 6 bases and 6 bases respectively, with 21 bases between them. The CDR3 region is CASSKEGGIRVNIQYF. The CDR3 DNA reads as TGTGCCAGCTCCAAGGAAGGCGGGATCAGGGTAAACATTCAGTACTTC.

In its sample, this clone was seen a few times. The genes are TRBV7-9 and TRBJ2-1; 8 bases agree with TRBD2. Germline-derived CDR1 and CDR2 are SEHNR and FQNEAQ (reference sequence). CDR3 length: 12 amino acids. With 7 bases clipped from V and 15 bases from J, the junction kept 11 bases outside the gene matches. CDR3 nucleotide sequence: TGTGCCAGCACCGGGAGGGCTACTAGTCTGTTCTTC. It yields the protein CASTGRATSLFF.

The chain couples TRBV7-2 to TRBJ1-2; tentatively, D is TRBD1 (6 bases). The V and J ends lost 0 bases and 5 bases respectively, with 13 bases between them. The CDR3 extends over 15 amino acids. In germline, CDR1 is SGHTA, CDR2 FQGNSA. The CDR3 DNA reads TGTGCCAGCAGCTTAGCGGTAACAGGGAATTATGGCTACACCTTC. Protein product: CASSLAVTGNYGYTF. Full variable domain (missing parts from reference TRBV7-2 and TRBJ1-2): GAGVSQSPSNKVTEKGKDVELRCDPISGHTALYWYRQSLGQGLEFLIYFQGNSAPDKSGLPSDRFSAERTGGSVSTLTIQRTQQEDSAVYLCASSLAVTGNYGYTFGSGTRLTVV.